This T cell receptor (beta chain) derives from a study of cytomegalovirus exposure and HLA in healthy donors. On the study more broadly: An early data release held around 80 million unique TCRs from HLA-typed donors. Regarding the study as a whole: Overall, around 150 TCR beta chains were annotated as cytomegalovirus-associated. Previously analyzed data showed that most TCR beta V segments were productive at a frequency of about 90% or about 30%. Among TCR beta chains of equal frequency, HLA-associated ones were more clonally expanded in a later analysis.

PCR employed 60 Vbeta and 13 Jbeta primers. Sequenced by immunoSEQ multiplex PCR; TCRdb stores in-frame clones only, minus some. The sample lists approximately 150,000 clones; over 75% were seen once. The CDR3 consists of 17 residues. V was clipped by 4 bases and J by 4 bases; unmatched bases: 7. Germline CDR1 reads SEHNR; CDR2 reads FQNEAQ (reference sequence). Turning to this clone: The antigen remains undetermined.

This TCR came from a male donor in good health and CMV-seronegative. The sequenced sample was PBMCs. The rearrangement links TRBV7-9 to TRBJ2-1, with TRBD2 matching 13 bases. The CDR3 nucleotides read TGTGCCAGCAGCTCCGTCGGACTAGCGGGGGAATACAATGAGCAGTTCTTC. Translated: CASSSVGLAGEYNEQFF.